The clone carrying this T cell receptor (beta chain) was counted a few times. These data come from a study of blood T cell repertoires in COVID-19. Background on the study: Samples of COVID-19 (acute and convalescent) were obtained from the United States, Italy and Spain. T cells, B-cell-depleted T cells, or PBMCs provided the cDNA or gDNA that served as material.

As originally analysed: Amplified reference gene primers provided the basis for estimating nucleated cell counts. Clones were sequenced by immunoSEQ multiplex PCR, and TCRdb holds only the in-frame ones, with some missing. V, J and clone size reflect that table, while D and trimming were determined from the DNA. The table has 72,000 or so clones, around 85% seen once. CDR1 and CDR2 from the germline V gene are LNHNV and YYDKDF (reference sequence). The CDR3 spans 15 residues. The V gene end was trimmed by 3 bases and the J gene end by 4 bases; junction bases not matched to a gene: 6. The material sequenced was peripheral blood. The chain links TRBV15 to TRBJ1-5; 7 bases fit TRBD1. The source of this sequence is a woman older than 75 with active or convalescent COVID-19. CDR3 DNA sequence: TGTGCCACCAGCAGGCAGGGGGGATCTAATCAGCCCCAGCATTTT. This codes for CATSRQGGSNQPQHF.